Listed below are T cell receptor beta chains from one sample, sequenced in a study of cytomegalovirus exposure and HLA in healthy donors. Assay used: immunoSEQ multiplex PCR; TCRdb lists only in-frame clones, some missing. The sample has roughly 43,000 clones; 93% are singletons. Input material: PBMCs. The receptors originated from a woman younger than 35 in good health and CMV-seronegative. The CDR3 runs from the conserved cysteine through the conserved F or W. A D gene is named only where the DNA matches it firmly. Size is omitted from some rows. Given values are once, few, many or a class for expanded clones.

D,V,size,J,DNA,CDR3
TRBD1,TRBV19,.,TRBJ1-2,TGTGCCAGTAGTCATCAGGGGGGAGGCTACACCTTC,CASSHQGGGYTF
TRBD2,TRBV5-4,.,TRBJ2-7,TGTGCCAGCAGCTTGTATCGTCCTAGCGGGAGTAGATACGAGCAGTACTTC,CASSLYRPSGSRYEQYF
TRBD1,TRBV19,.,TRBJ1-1,TGTGCCAGTAGTATTTACGACAGGGACACTGAAGCTTTCTTT,CASSIYDRDTEAFF
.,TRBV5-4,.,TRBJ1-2,TGTGCCAGCAGCTCAGGGGAATACGGCTACACCTTC,CASSSGEYGYTF
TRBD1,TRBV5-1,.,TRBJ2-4,TGCGCCAGCAGCTTGGATCCGACAGGGAAAAACATTCAGTACTTC,CASSLDPTGKNIQYF
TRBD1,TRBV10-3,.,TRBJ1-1,TGTGCCATCAGTGAAAACAGGGGCACTGAAGCTTTCTTT,CAISENRGTEAFF
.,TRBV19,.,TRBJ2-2,TGTGCCAGTAGTATAGAGGGGCGGGAGCTGTTTTTT,CASSIEGRELFF
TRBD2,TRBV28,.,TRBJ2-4,TGTGCCAGCAGTTTCAATCGACTAGCGGGGGAAAAGTACATTCAGTACTTC,CASSFNRLAGEKYIQYF
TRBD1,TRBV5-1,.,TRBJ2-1,TGCGCCAGCACCCTCCTGACAGGGGGCAGGAACAATGAGCAGTTCTTC,CASTLLTGGRNNEQFF
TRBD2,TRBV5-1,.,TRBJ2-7,TGCGCCAGCAGCTTGACACTAGCGGGCCGGTACGAGCAGTACTTC,CASSLTLAGRYEQYF
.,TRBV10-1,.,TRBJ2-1,TGCGCCAGCAGTGGGAGAGGAGATCGCGAGCAGTTCTTC,CASSGRGDREQFF
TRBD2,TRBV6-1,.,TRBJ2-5,TGTGCCAGCAGTGAACTAGCGGGGGGGCCCCAAGAGACCCAGTACTTC,CASSELAGGPQETQYF
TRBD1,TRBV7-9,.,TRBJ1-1,TGTGCCAGCAGCCCGACAGGGCTGGGCACTGAAGCTTTCTTT,CASSPTGLGTEAFF
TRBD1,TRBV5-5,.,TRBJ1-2,TGTGCCAGCAACTCAGGGACAGGGGGCAGTGGCTACACCTTC,CASNSGTGGSGYTF
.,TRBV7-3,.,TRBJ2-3,TGTGCCAGCAGCTTATATCGAACTAGCACAGATACGCAGTATTTT,CASSLYRTSTDTQYF
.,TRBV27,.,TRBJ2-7,TGTGCCAGCAGAGATCAACTATCCTACGAGCAGTACTTC,CASRDQLSYEQYF
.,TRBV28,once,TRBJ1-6,TGTGCCAGCACCGGAGGGTCCTATAATTCACCCCTCCACTTT,CASTGGSYNSPLHF
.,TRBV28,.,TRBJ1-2,TGTGCCAGCAGCTCATCTACCCGGGAGGGTTCTAGGGGCTACACCTTC,CASSSSTREGSRGYTF
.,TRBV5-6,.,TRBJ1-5,TGTGCCAGCAGCTTCTCTTACTATAGCAATCAGCCCCAGCATTTT,CASSFSYYSNQPQHF
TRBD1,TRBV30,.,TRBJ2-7,TGTGCCTGGAGCCCGACAGGGGGCTTCTACGAGCAGTACTTC,CAWSPTGGFYEQYF
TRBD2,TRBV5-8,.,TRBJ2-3,TGTGCCAGCAGCTTAAAAGGGACTAGCGGTCCAGATACGCAGTATTTT,CASSLKGTSGPDTQYF
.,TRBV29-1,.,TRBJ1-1,TGCAGCGTCGGAGCCGGAGGGTTGACTGAAGCTTTCTTT,CSVGAGGLTEAFF
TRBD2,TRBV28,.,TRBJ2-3,TGTGCCAGCAGTTCCTTAGCGGGGAGCACAGATACGCAGTATTTT,CASSSLAGSTDTQYF
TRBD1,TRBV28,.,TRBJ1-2,TGTGCCAGCAGCATCTCCGGGACAGGGGGCCTCGGGGCCTATGGCTACACCTTC,CASSISGTGGLGAYGYTF
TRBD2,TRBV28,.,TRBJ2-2,TGTGCCAGCAGCCGGGGACTAGCGGTCCGCACCGGGGAGCTGTTTTTT,CASSRGLAVRTGELFF
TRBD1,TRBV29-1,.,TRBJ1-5,TGCAGCGTCCGTGGGACAGGGAACAATCAGCCCCAGCATTTT,CSVRGTGNNQPQHF
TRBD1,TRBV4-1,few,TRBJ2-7,TGCGCCAGCAGCTTACCACCGGGGACAGGAAACTACGAGCAGTACTTC,CASSLPPGTGNYEQYF
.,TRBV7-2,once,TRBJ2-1,TGTGCCAGCAGCTTAGATGGGGCTAATGAGCAGTTCTTC,CASSLDGANEQFF
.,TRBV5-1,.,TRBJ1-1,TGCGCCAGCACCCCCGCAGGGAACACTGAAGCTTTCTTT,CASTPAGNTEAFF
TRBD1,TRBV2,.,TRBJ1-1,TGTGCCAGCAGTATCCGGGACAGGAACACTGAAGCTTTCTTT,CASSIRDRNTEAFF
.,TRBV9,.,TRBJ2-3,TGTGCCAGCAGCGAGGGGGGGGATACGCAGTATTTT,CASSEGGDTQYF
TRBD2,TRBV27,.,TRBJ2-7,TGTGCCAGCAGTTCCGGCGGGAGCCTTTCCTACGAGCAGTACTTC,CASSSGGSLSYEQYF
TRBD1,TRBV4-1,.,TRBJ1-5,TGCGCCAGCAGCCAGGCCCGACAGGGGGCGAGTGGGAGTAGCAATCAGCCCCAGCATTTT,CASSQARQGASGSSNQPQHF
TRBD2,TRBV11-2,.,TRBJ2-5,TGTGCCAGCAGTTGGACTAGCGGGGTACAAGAGACCCAGTACTTC,CASSWTSGVQETQYF
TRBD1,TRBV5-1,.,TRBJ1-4,TGCGCCAGCAGCTTTCAAGGGACAGGTGGGGATGGTGAAAAACTGTTTTTT,CASSFQGTGGDGEKLFF
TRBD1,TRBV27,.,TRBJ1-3,TGTGCCAGCAGTTTCCGACAGGGATCCCCTGGAAACACCATATATTTT,CASSFRQGSPGNTIYF
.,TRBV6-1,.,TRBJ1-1,TGTGCCAGCAGTTTCAGGGGTGAAAATACTGAAGCTTTCTTT,CASSFRGENTEAFF
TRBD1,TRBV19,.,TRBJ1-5,TGTGCCAGTAGTATAGTGGGACAGGGTTCTCAGCCCCAGCATTTT,CASSIVGQGSQPQHF
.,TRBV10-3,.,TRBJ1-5,TGTGCCATCAGTGCCGGGGAGGATCAGCCCCAGCATTTT,CAISAGEDQPQHF
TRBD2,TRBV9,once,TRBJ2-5,TGTGCCAGCAGCGGAAGGTTTAGCGGGGGGGCCGGTGAGACCCAGTACTTC,CASSGRFSGGAGETQYF
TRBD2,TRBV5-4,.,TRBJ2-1,TGTGCCAGCAGCCTAAGCGGGAGGGTAAAAGGTGAGCAGTTCTTC,CASSLSGRVKGEQFF